Following are 27 T cell receptor beta chains from one sample sequenced in a study of T-cell memory formation after mild COVID-19. MiXCR was run by TCRdb on the 5' RACE reads, yielding one entry per CDR3 protein. Altogether about 270,000 distinct CDR3 sequences are present, around 15% being singletons, with the ten largest covering approximately 23%. The sequenced sample consisted of PBMCs or a T cell subset sorted from them (not recorded which). All receptors derive from a man aged 18 to 30 who had mild COVID-19 (a few samples of this study predate the infection). Cell type and time point are not known.

This chain uses TRBV18 with TRBJ1-4, with D tentatively TRBD1 (6 bases). The V end was cut by 5 bases, the J end by 4 bases, with 11 bases between. The germline V gene has CDR1 KGHSH and CDR2 LQKENI. The length of the CDR3 is 14 residues. This CDR3 is CASSSGTLNEKLFF. CDR3 DNA: TGTGCCAGCTCATCCGGGACACTTAATGAAAAACTGTTTTTT.

In this sample, this clonotype turned up a few times. This chain links TRBV2 with TRBJ2-2; TRBD2 might be the D (6 bases). V was cut by 2 bases and J by 2 bases, with 15 bases left in between. Germline V gene sequence: CDR1 SNHLY, CDR2 FYNNEI. The CDR3 length is 17 residues. The CDR3 loop is CASSELVGGVNTGELFF. The CDR3 bases are TGTGCCAGCAGTGAACTGGTTGGAGGGGTTAACACCGGGGAGCTGTTTTTT. Variable domain in full (rest from reference TRBV2 and TRBJ2-2): EPEVTQTPSHQVTQMGQEVILRCVPISNHLYFYWYRQILGQKVEFLVSFYNNEISEKSEIFDDQFSVERPDGSNFTLKIRSTKLEDSAMYFCASSELVGGVNTGELFFGEGSRLTVL.

CDR3 coding DNA: TGTGCCAGCAGTGACGGGGCTAACTATGGCTACACCTTC. Translation: CASSDGANYGYTF. The chain recombines TRBV25-1 with TRBJ1-2; unclear D gene. The CDR3 spans 13 residues. The germline gives CDR1 MGHDK, CDR2 SYGVNS. V was trimmed by 3 bases and J by 0 bases, leaving 5 bases between them.

V gene TRBV5-1 combines with J gene TRBJ2-3, with 9 bases fitting TRBD2. J gave up 2 bases and V 7 bases, and 11 bases lay outside the gene matches. CDR1 is SGHRS, CDR2 YFSETQ, per germline. This CDR3 has 16 residues. The CDR3 loop reads CASALGASGATDTQYF. The CDR3 bases are TGCGCCAGCGCTTTAGGTGCTAGCGGGGCCACAGATACGCAGTATTTT.

This clonotype was recorded a few times. This rearrangement joins TRBV7-8 to TRBJ2-1; 15 bases fit TRBD2. This CDR3 region has 16 residues. Trimming at V came to 5 bases and at J to 5 bases, leaving 4 bases not matched to a gene. CDR1 is SGHVS, CDR2 FQNEAQ, per germline. CDR3 DNA sequence: TGTGCCAGCAGCGCCGGACTAGCGGGGGGGAACAATGAGCAGTTCTTC. As protein: CASSAGLAGGNNEQFF.

The chain combines TRBV20-1 with TRBJ2-1; a weak D match, TRBD1 (6 bases). CDR1 and CDR2 from the germline V gene are DFQATT and SNEGSKA (reference sequence). This CDR3 spans 14 amino acids. V was clipped by 5 bases and J by 6 bases, with 17 bases between them. This chain's CDR3 is CSAGRRGSVNEQFF. CDR3 nucleotide sequence: TGCAGTGCTGGGAGAAGGGGGAGTGTCAATGAGCAGTTCTTC.

CDR3 in amino acids: CASSVAQRGDTGELFF. CDR3 nucleotides: TGTGCCAGCAGCGTAGCCCAGCGGGGAGACACCGGGGAGCTGTTTTTT. This sequence joins TRBV9 and TRBJ2-2, with TRBD2 matching 7 bases. Germline loops: CDR1 SGDLS, CDR2 YYNGEE. The CDR3 totals 16 residues. V dropped 0 bases and J dropped 3; count of bases not matched to a gene: 5.

The rearrangement joins TRBV29-1 to TRBJ2-7; 10 positions agree with TRBD1. The CDR3 is 12 amino acids. Germline CDR1 reads SQVTM; CDR2 reads ANQGSEA. The trim removed 7 bases at V and 2 bases at J, leaving 2 bases unmatched. As DNA, the CDR3 is TGCAGCGCCGGGACAGGGGCCTACGAGCAGTACTTC. Protein product: CSAGTGAYEQYF.

The chain uses TRBV4-3 and TRBJ2-3; TRBD2 agrees at 8 bases. This CDR3 has 16 amino acids. CDR1 is LGHNA, CDR2 YSLEER, per germline. The J segment lost 2 bases and the V segment lost 0 bases, leaving 4 bases of the junction unmatched. In DNA, the CDR3 is TGCGCCAGCAGCCAAGAGCCAGCGGGGGACACAGATACGCAGTATTTT. Its protein product is CASSQEPAGDTDTQYF.

This clonotype occurred a few times. This rearrangement joins TRBV2 to TRBJ1-4; no clear D. This CDR3 is 15 amino acids long. Germline V gives CDR1 SNHLY, CDR2 FYNNEI. The V end was cut by 0 bases, the J end by 9 bases, with 14 bases between. For the CDR3, the DNA is TGTGCCAGCAGTGAAGCGGAAGGGATCGGGAAAAAACTGTTTTTT. This encodes CASSEAEGIGKKLFF.

The chain employs TRBV5-1 and TRBJ2-3; 13 nucleotides agree with TRBD2. Looked up from germline, CDR1 is SGHRS and CDR2 is YFSETQ. V lost 3 bases to trimming and J lost 1 base; unmatched junction nucleotides: 5. The CDR3 runs 17 residues. CDR3: CASSSLAGGPGTDTQYF. DNA of the CDR3: TGCGCCAGCAGCTCACTAGCGGGGGGGCCAGGCACAGATACGCAGTATTTT.

The chain has TRBV6-5 and TRBJ2-5; 9 bases match TRBD1. CDR1 is MNHEY, CDR2 SVGAGI, per germline. The CDR3 consists of 14 residues. The J segment lost 5 bases and the V segment lost 6 bases, leaving 7 bases of the junction unmatched. The CDR3 protein is CASRRNRGQETQYF. The CDR3 region has the DNA TGTGCCAGCAGGCGAAACAGGGGGCAGGAGACCCAGTACTTC.

The table lists this clonotype with a few counts. The V call is TRBV7-9, the J call TRBJ2-3, with D tentatively TRBD1 (6 bases). The length of the CDR3 is 15 residues. The germline V gene encodes CDR1 SEHNR and CDR2 FQNEAQ (reference sequence). V shed 4 bases and J shed 4 bases, with 15 bases lying between them. CDR3 sequence reads: CASSSPSAGADTQYF. CDR3 sequence (DNA): TGTGCCAGCAGCTCCCCCTCGGCAGGGGCAGATACGCAGTATTTT.

The J gene is TRBJ2-5, the V gene TRBV20-1, with 8 bases matching TRBD1. Germline values: CDR1 DFQATT, CDR2 SNEGSKA (reference sequence). Germline trimming cut 1 base from V and 1 base from J; bases unmatched to any gene: 5. The CDR3 is made up of 15 amino acids. The CDR3 nucleotides are TGCAGTGCTAGAGTCTCCGACAGGGGCCAAGAGACCCAGTACTTC. Its protein product is CSARVSDRGQETQYF.

The chain carries TRBV7-8 and TRBJ1-6; D gene unclear. Germline V gene lookup returns CDR1 SGHVS and CDR2 FQNEAQ. Trimming pared 1 base from V and 7 bases from J, leaving 8 bases between. The CDR3 consists of 14 residues. CDR3 bases: TGTGCCAGCAGCTTAGATCACAGCAATTCACCCCTCCACTTT. Translated: CASSLDHSNSPLHF.

This clonotype was observed a handful of times. The chain recombines TRBV5-1 with TRBJ2-1; D might be TRBD1 (5 bases). Germline values: CDR1 SGHRS, CDR2 YFSETQ. V shed 1 base and J shed 10 bases, with 9 bases lying between them. This CDR3 contains 12 residues. The CDR3 protein is CASSLQGHEQFF. CDR3 DNA: TGCGCCAGCAGCTTGCAGGGCCACGAGCAGTTCTTC.

The rearrangement uses TRBV7-3 and TRBJ2-1, with 16 positions matching TRBD2. The germline gives CDR1 SGHTA, CDR2 FQGTGA. The ends lost 4 bases at V and 12 bases at J; junction bases unmatched: 6. CDR3 length: 15 amino acids. CDR3 loop: CASSSGTSGGARQFF. In DNA form, the CDR3 reads TGTGCCAGCAGCTCCGGGACTAGCGGGGGGGCGAGGCAGTTCTTC.

This clonotype was picked up a small number of times. J is TRBJ2-7 and V is TRBV24-1; D ambiguous. The CDR3 length is 12 residues. The germline V gene encodes CDR1 KGHDR and CDR2 SFDVKD. The V end lost 3 bases, the J end lost 6 bases, and 8 bases lay between the germline ends. CDR3 amino acids: CATSDNGSEQYF. The CDR3 DNA reads as TGTGCCACCAGTGATAACGGCAGCGAGCAGTACTTC.

The genes are TRBV20-1 and TRBJ1-5; D may be TRBD1 (5 bases). Germline V gene lookup returns CDR1 DFQATT and CDR2 SNEGSKA (reference sequence). This CDR3 comprises 14 residues. V was shortened by 1 base and J by 11 bases, with 18 bases between the two germline ends. CDR3 sequence (DNA): TGCAGTGCTAGAGTAAGGGGCCTAGGATCGGCCCAGCATTTT. Its protein product is CSARVRGLGSAQHF.

This rearrangement joins TRBV6-6 to TRBJ2-5; a possible D gene is TRBD2 (6 bases). The germline V gene has CDR1 MNHNY and CDR2 SVGAGI (reference sequence). CDR3 size: 14 residues. Trimming shortened V by 7 bases and J by 2 bases, and 14 bases separated the two germline ends. This CDR3 reads CASITGLGQETQYF. As DNA, the CDR3 is TGTGCCAGCATCACGGGACTGGGGCAAGAGACCCAGTACTTC.

V usage is TRBV4-3 and J usage is TRBJ2-3; a weak D match, TRBD1 (7 bases). The CDR3 is 17 amino acids. V was clipped by 0 bases and J by 4 bases, with 17 bases between them. Germline assignment: CDR1 LGHNA and CDR2 YSLEER. The CDR3 loop reads CASSQDGGGTAPDTQYF. The CDR3 nucleotides read TGCGCCAGCAGCCAAGATGGTGGCGGGACAGCTCCAGATACGCAGTATTTT.

The chain recombines TRBV20-1 with TRBJ2-5, with unresolved D. There are 14 residues in the CDR3. Germline CDR1 DFQATT, CDR2 SNEGSKA (reference sequence). V lost 3 bases and J 0 bases, leaving 11 bases between the germline ends. The DNA of the CDR3 is TGCAGTGCTAGGAAAGGTACCGACCAAGAGACCCAGTACTTC. Amino acids: CSARKGTDQETQYF.

V usage is TRBV7-9 and J usage is TRBJ1-6, with D hard to call. The CDR3 is 14 amino acids. The V gene lost 1 base and the J gene lost 5 bases, with 6 bases spanning the gap. Germline V CDR1 and CDR2: SEHNR, FQNEAQ (reference sequence). CDR3 nucleotides: TGTGCCAGCAGCTTAGGTTCAGATAATTCACCCCTCCACTTT. It encodes CASSLGSDNSPLHF.

In its sample, this clonotype was seen a few times. The chain links TRBV7-3 to TRBJ1-6; 11 nucleotides match TRBD1. With 5 bases clipped from V and 8 bases from J, the junction kept 5 bases outside the gene matches. From germline, CDR1 is SGHTA and CDR2 FQGTGA. There are 15 residues in the CDR3. CDR3 in amino acids: CASSPGDRGYSPLHF. The CDR3 DNA follows: TGTGCCAGCAGCCCCGGGGACAGGGGGTATTCACCCCTCCACTTT. Full variable domain (outside the CDR3, taken from reference TRBV7-3 and TRBJ1-6): GAGVSQTPSNKVTEKGKYVELRCDPISGHTALYWYRQSLGQGPEFLIYFQGTGAADDSGLPNDRFFAVRPEGSVSTLKIQRTERGDSAVYLCASSPGDRGYSPLHFGNGTRLTVT.

The rearrangement links TRBV20-1 to TRBJ2-5, with TRBD2 matching 7 bases. J lost 3 bases, V lost 5 bases, and 6 bases had no gene match. CDR3 length: 13 amino acids. Per germline, CDR1 DFQATT and CDR2 SNEGSKA (reference sequence). The CDR3 loop reads CSAGGGAKETQYF. DNA of the CDR3: TGCAGTGCTGGGGGAGGGGCGAAAGAGACCCAGTACTTC.

There are a few counts of this clonotype. The J gene is TRBJ2-1, the V gene TRBV20-1, with 12 bases that match TRBD2. Germline V CDR1 and CDR2: DFQATT, SNEGSKA (reference sequence). After removal of 6 bases from V and 7 bases from J, the junction contained 10 bases not matched to a gene. The CDR3 covers 15 residues. CDR3 bases: TGCAGTGCGAGTCCCACTAGCGGGGGGATGAATGAGCAGTTCTTC. Translation: CSASPTSGGMNEQFF.

The chain uses TRBV5-1 and TRBJ2-1, with TRBD2 as a possible D gene (7 bases). With 3 bases removed from V and 15 bases from J, the gap between germline ends came to 19 bases. The CDR3 is 13 residues long. Looked up from germline, CDR1 is SGHRS and CDR2 is YFSETQ. The CDR3, as DNA: TGCGCCAGCAGCTCGCTTTTGGGGGGGCCGTTGTTCTTC. Residues: CASSSLLGGPLFF.